This T cell receptor beta chain was obtained from a study of blood T cell repertoires in COVID-19. Study-wide context: The samples span acute and convalescent COVID-19 from the United States, Italy and Spain.

The CDR3 has 15 amino acids. With 3 bases removed from V and 4 bases from J, the gap between germline ends came to 13 bases. Germline V lookup: CDR1 KGHSH, CDR2 LQKENI. The authors' processing: Amplification of reference gene primers was used by the study to estimate nucleated cell counts. Using immunoSEQ multiplex PCR, the repertoire was profiled, and TCRdb retains in-frame clones only, with some absent. That table furnishes V, J and clone size, whereas the DNA furnished D and trimming. This sample carries under 250,000 clones, about nine tenths of them seen once, and the ten largest clones take 0.55% to 0.75%.

The sequence was obtained from a man in his forties with acute or convalescent COVID-19. The chain carries TRBV18 and TRBJ2-1, with D possibly matching TRBD1 (5 bases). Material: peripheral blood. Here the CDR3 reads CASSPDSRVYNEQFF. DNA for the CDR3: TGTGCCAGCTCACCCGACAGTAGGGTATACAATGAGCAGTTCTTC.